Listed below are T cell receptor beta chains from one sample, sequenced in a study of T-cell reconstitution after alpha-beta-depleted transplantation in children. TCRdb recomputed calls from the PCR reads with MiXCR, one row per CDR3 protein. This table holds about 500,000 distinct CDR3 sequences, about an eighth found once. The material sequenced was PBMCs, mostly from graft donor cells, taken 180 days after TCRalphabeta/CD19-depleted stem cell transplant. These receptors were collected from a female patient under 10 years old who had a stem cell transplant for aplastic anemia, so the T cells may come from the graft donor. CDR3s leave out the opening cysteine and the closing phenylalanine or tryptophan. The order of the fields is CDR3 length, clone size, V gene, CDR3 protein. Size is stated for part of the rows, as once, few or many counts, or as a class when the clone is expanded.

cdr3_length: 10; clone_size: few; v_call: TRBV7-2; cdr3_aa: ASSQAGDTQY
cdr3_length: 13; clone_size: few; v_call: TRBV2; cdr3_aa: ASIITSGSWETQY
cdr3_length: 15; clone_size: few; v_call: TRBV20-1; cdr3_aa: SARAGQGTWGNQPQH
cdr3_length: 14; clone_size: few; v_call: TRBV27; cdr3_aa: ASRALRHRSYNEQF
cdr3_length: 18; clone_size: many; v_call: TRBV7-2; cdr3_aa: ASSLRASGTIIGGAYEQY
cdr3_length: 15; clone_size: .; v_call: TRBV18; cdr3_aa: ASSPPTWNGGTGELF
cdr3_length: 10; clone_size: .; v_call: TRBV30; cdr3_aa: AWRQGESTQY
cdr3_length: 13; clone_size: many; v_call: TRBV5-1; cdr3_aa: ASSLAKASGAEQF
cdr3_length: 12; clone_size: many; v_call: TRBV29-1; cdr3_aa: SVGDPVRDTEAF
cdr3_length: 14; clone_size: .; v_call: TRBV20-1; cdr3_aa: SANLAGLPKAETQY
cdr3_length: 11; clone_size: many; v_call: TRBV4-3; cdr3_aa: ASRPTPTDTQY
cdr3_length: 13; clone_size: .; v_call: TRBV30; cdr3_aa: AWSVQWLAPYEQY
cdr3_length: 10; clone_size: .; v_call: TRBV20-1; cdr3_aa: SLGDRAEKLF
cdr3_length: 16; clone_size: .; v_call: TRBV19; cdr3_aa: ASSSTGTYIWGNQPQH
cdr3_length: 13; clone_size: few; v_call: TRBV4-2; cdr3_aa: ASSQVAGVGETQY
cdr3_length: 11; clone_size: .; v_call: TRBV20-1; cdr3_aa: SASRGPSDEQF
cdr3_length: 16; clone_size: .; v_call: TRBV11-1; cdr3_aa: ASSHPWASGAFTDTQY
cdr3_length: 14; clone_size: few; v_call: TRBV7-2; cdr3_aa: ASSCRQGAGEDTQY
cdr3_length: 19; clone_size: few; v_call: TRBV6-2/TRBV6-3; cdr3_aa: ASSYASSLAGGPGTYNEQF
cdr3_length: 12; clone_size: few; v_call: TRBV6-2/TRBV6-3; cdr3_aa: ASSPRDSPNEQF
cdr3_length: 10; clone_size: many; v_call: TRBV7-8; cdr3_aa: ASSHRPNEQF
cdr3_length: 12; clone_size: .; v_call: TRBV14; cdr3_aa: ASRLAGGPGEQF
cdr3_length: 13; clone_size: many; v_call: TRBV6-2/TRBV6-3; cdr3_aa: ASSYEYPLGTEAF
cdr3_length: 13; clone_size: .; v_call: TRBV6-5; cdr3_aa: ASSYSRGYTGELF
cdr3_length: 13; clone_size: .; v_call: TRBV6-2/TRBV6-3; cdr3_aa: ASRLHLGFAGELF
cdr3_length: 11; clone_size: many; v_call: TRBV29-1; cdr3_aa: STGTKNTGELF
cdr3_length: 14; clone_size: .; v_call: TRBV15; cdr3_aa: ATSRDLSQREGEQF
cdr3_length: 13; clone_size: few; v_call: TRBV20-1; cdr3_aa: SARVVGGDNQPQH
cdr3_length: 14; clone_size: .; v_call: TRBV25-1; cdr3_aa: ASSFSLPNSGNTIY
cdr3_length: 14; clone_size: .; v_call: TRBV4-3; cdr3_aa: ASSQIKLWGVTEAF
cdr3_length: 13; clone_size: few; v_call: TRBV10-3; cdr3_aa: AISEPDRGLETQY
cdr3_length: 12; clone_size: few; v_call: TRBV28; cdr3_aa: ASSQGLAAGIQY
cdr3_length: 20; clone_size: .; v_call: TRBV5-6; cdr3_aa: ASISWEAGGYEIADINQPQH
cdr3_length: 11; clone_size: few; v_call: TRBV30; cdr3_aa: GVVQSGSYEQY
cdr3_length: 15; clone_size: few; v_call: TRBV28; cdr3_aa: ASSPPAGVGGTGELF
cdr3_length: 13; clone_size: few; v_call: TRBV12-3/TRBV12-4; cdr3_aa: ASSKGLAGVGEQY
cdr3_length: 13; clone_size: .; v_call: TRBV10-3; cdr3_aa: AIRRLAVPGETQY
cdr3_length: 15; clone_size: few; v_call: TRBV28; cdr3_aa: ASSWSQGRGGANVLT
cdr3_length: 12; clone_size: many; v_call: TRBV20-1; cdr3_aa: SARAQTGVYEQY
cdr3_length: 13; clone_size: .; v_call: TRBV4-3; cdr3_aa: ASSQGVGGLVELF